These T cell receptor beta chains were read from a single sample in a study of shared clonotypes between healthy human individuals. Assay used: immunoSEQ multiplex PCR; TCRdb lists only in-frame clones, some missing. The data show about 770,000 clones, 55% to 80% seen once. Material: memory CD4+ T cells sorted from blood. Receptors originate from a woman in her twenties or thirties in good health. CDR3s include the opening cysteine and the closing phenylalanine or tryptophan. The order of the fields is D gene, V gene, J gene, clone size, CDR3 protein, CDR3 DNA. D genes are given only for firm matches. Clone size is not always given. Where it is, it says once, few, many or a class for expanded clones.

D gene: TRBD2
V gene: TRBV7-7
J gene: TRBJ2-1
clone size: .
CDR3 protein: CASSRSGSSYNEQFF
CDR3 DNA: TGTGCCAGCAGCAGAAGCGGGAGCTCCTACAATGAGCAGTTCTTC

D gene: .
V gene: TRBV11-1
J gene: TRBJ2-7
clone size: few
CDR3 protein: CASSPAGRDEQYF
CDR3 DNA: TGTGCCAGCAGCCCCGCCGGTAGGGACGAGCAGTACTTC

D gene: TRBD2
V gene: TRBV28
J gene: TRBJ2-3
clone size: .
CDR3 protein: CASSLSPSGSTDTQYF
CDR3 DNA: TGTGCCAGCAGTTTATCCCCTAGCGGGAGCACAGATACGCAGTATTTT

D gene: TRBD1
V gene: TRBV28
J gene: TRBJ2-7
clone size: .
CDR3 protein: CASRPHRGNSYEQYF
CDR3 DNA: TGTGCCAGCAGACCCCACAGGGGCAATTCCTACGAGCAGTACTTC

D gene: .
V gene: TRBV7-2
J gene: TRBJ1-5
clone size: once
CDR3 protein: CASSLVAGGGQPQHF
CDR3 DNA: TGTGCCAGCAGCTTAGTGGCCGGTGGAGGGCAGCCCCAGCATTTT

D gene: .
V gene: TRBV2
J gene: TRBJ1-4
clone size: once
CDR3 protein: CASRRAGGQEKLFF
CDR3 DNA: TGTGCCAGCCGCAGGGCCGGAGGGCAAGAAAAACTGTTTTTT

D gene: TRBD2
V gene: TRBV9
J gene: TRBJ2-7
clone size: .
CDR3 protein: CASSRWEGLAGVEQYF
CDR3 DNA: TGTGCCAGCAGCCGATGGGAGGGACTAGCGGGAGTTGAGCAGTACTTC

D gene: .
V gene: TRBV4-1
J gene: TRBJ2-7
clone size: .
CDR3 protein: CASSQPNSGSYEQYF
CDR3 DNA: TGCGCCAGCAGCCAGCCGAACAGCGGCTCCTACGAGCAGTACTTC

D gene: TRBD2
V gene: TRBV7-6
J gene: TRBJ2-1
clone size: once
CDR3 protein: CASSSTGLAGLEQFF
CDR3 DNA: TGTGCCAGCAGCTCCACGGGACTAGCGGGATTAGAGCAGTTCTTC

D gene: .
V gene: TRBV28
J gene: TRBJ1-1
clone size: .
CDR3 protein: CASSPPWELASGNTEAFF
CDR3 DNA: TGTGCCAGCAGTCCGCCATGGGAATTGGCCTCGGGAAACACTGAAGCTTTCTTT

D gene: TRBD2
V gene: TRBV28
J gene: TRBJ2-7
clone size: once
CDR3 protein: CASSLYGTSESYEQYF
CDR3 DNA: TGTGCCAGCAGTTTATACGGGACTAGCGAGTCCTACGAGCAGTACTTC

D gene: .
V gene: TRBV7-2
J gene: TRBJ1-5
clone size: .
CDR3 protein: CASSFFRGPQHF
CDR3 DNA: TGTGCCAGCAGCTTTTTCCGGGGGCCCCAGCATTTT

D gene: .
V gene: TRBV5-1
J gene: TRBJ2-3
clone size: once
CDR3 protein: CASSLSLTSTDTQYF
CDR3 DNA: TGCGCCAGCAGCTTGTCACTGACTAGCACAGATACGCAGTATTTT

D gene: TRBD1
V gene: TRBV6-5
J gene: TRBJ2-7
clone size: .
CDR3 protein: CASTGDRYEQYF
CDR3 DNA: TGTGCCAGCACCGGGGACAGATACGAGCAGTACTTC

D gene: .
V gene: TRBV10-1
J gene: TRBJ2-2
clone size: .
CDR3 protein: CASSDLRSLGGELFF
CDR3 DNA: TGCGCCAGCAGTGATCTCCGGTCTCTAGGCGGGGAGCTGTTTTTT

D gene: .
V gene: TRBV12-5
J gene: TRBJ2-2
clone size: .
CDR3 protein: CASGSNYGGLGTGELFF
CDR3 DNA: TGTGCTAGTGGTTCGAACTACGGGGGCCTCGGGACCGGGGAGCTGTTTTTT

D gene: .
V gene: TRBV27
J gene: TRBJ2-3
clone size: .
CDR3 protein: CASSSLKLGEQDTQYF
CDR3 DNA: TGTGCCAGCAGTTCCCTTAAACTGGGGGAGCAGGATACGCAGTATTTT

D gene: .
V gene: TRBV19
J gene: TRBJ1-1
clone size: .
CDR3 protein: CASSMGKQLNTEAFF
CDR3 DNA: TGTGCCAGTAGTATGGGCAAACAGTTGAACACTGAAGCTTTCTTT

D gene: .
V gene: TRBV5-4
J gene: TRBJ1-5
clone size: .
CDR3 protein: CASSGGFNQPQHF
CDR3 DNA: TGTGCCAGCAGCGGAGGGTTTAATCAGCCCCAGCATTTT

D gene: TRBD1
V gene: TRBV5-6
J gene: TRBJ1-2
clone size: once
CDR3 protein: CASSLTGTVRYGYTF
CDR3 DNA: TGTGCCAGCAGCTTAACCGGGACAGTAAGATATGGCTACACCTTC

D gene: .
V gene: TRBV7-6
J gene: TRBJ1-4
clone size: .
CDR3 protein: CASAGWAGEKLFF
CDR3 DNA: TGTGCCAGTGCAGGGTGGGCCGGTGAAAAACTGTTTTTT

D gene: TRBD1
V gene: TRBV10-2
J gene: TRBJ2-3
clone size: few
CDR3 protein: CASSRGTGSTDTQYF
CDR3 DNA: TGCGCCAGCAGCCGCGGGACAGGCAGCACAGATACGCAGTATTTT

D gene: .
V gene: TRBV7-2
J gene: TRBJ2-2
clone size: many
CDR3 protein: CASSLLNAGELFF
CDR3 DNA: TGTGCCAGCAGCTTACTGAATGCCGGGGAGCTGTTTTTT

D gene: .
V gene: TRBV30
J gene: TRBJ2-5
clone size: .
CDR3 protein: CAWSGGQVQETQYF
CDR3 DNA: TGTGCCTGGAGTGGAGGGCAGGTCCAAGAGACCCAGTACTTC

D gene: .
V gene: TRBV10-1
J gene: TRBJ1-5
clone size: .
CDR3 protein: CASSESGDQPQHF
CDR3 DNA: TGCGCCAGCAGTGAGTCGGGGGACCAGCCCCAGCATTTT

D gene: TRBD2
V gene: TRBV27
J gene: TRBJ2-1
clone size: few
CDR3 protein: CASIAGAHNEQFF
CDR3 DNA: TGTGCCAGCATAGCGGGAGCCCACAATGAGCAGTTCTTC

D gene: TRBD1
V gene: TRBV30
J gene: TRBJ1-5
clone size: .
CDR3 protein: CAWGTGNQPQHF
CDR3 DNA: TGTGCCTGGGGGACAGGGAATCAGCCCCAGCATTTT

D gene: .
V gene: TRBV7-2
J gene: TRBJ2-4
clone size: .
CDR3 protein: CASSLDEGVNIQYF
CDR3 DNA: TGTGCCAGCAGCTTAGATGAGGGAGTTAACATTCAGTACTTC

D gene: .
V gene: TRBV7-9
J gene: TRBJ2-7
clone size: .
CDR3 protein: CASSLAGPAYEQYF
CDR3 DNA: TGTGCCAGCAGCTTAGCGGGACCTGCCTACGAGCAGTACTTC

D gene: .
V gene: TRBV28
J gene: TRBJ2-2
clone size: once
CDR3 protein: CATEGPNTGELFF
CDR3 DNA: TGTGCCACGGAGGGGCCCAACACCGGGGAGCTGTTTTTT

D gene: TRBD2
V gene: TRBV28
J gene: TRBJ2-7
clone size: once
CDR3 protein: CASSENSGGNYEQYF
CDR3 DNA: TGTGCCAGCAGTGAAAATAGCGGGGGTAACTACGAGCAGTACTTC

D gene: .
V gene: TRBV28
J gene: TRBJ2-7
clone size: .
CDR3 protein: CASIKTVPYEQYF
CDR3 DNA: TGTGCCAGCATTAAGACAGTACCCTACGAGCAGTACTTC

D gene: TRBD1
V gene: TRBV5-5
J gene: TRBJ1-5
clone size: .
CDR3 protein: CASSFTGQLNQPQHF
CDR3 DNA: TGTGCCAGCAGCTTCACGGGACAGCTGAATCAGCCCCAGCATTTT

D gene: .
V gene: TRBV30
J gene: TRBJ2-7
clone size: once
CDR3 protein: CAWSVPWGRPTYEQYF
CDR3 DNA: TGTGCCTGGAGTGTACCTTGGGGCAGACCCACCTACGAGCAGTACTTT

D gene: .
V gene: TRBV5-6
J gene: TRBJ2-1
clone size: .
CDR3 protein: CASRGKANHYNEQFF
CDR3 DNA: TGTGCCAGCAGGGGTAAGGCGAACCACTACAATGAGCAGTTCTTC

D gene: .
V gene: TRBV27
J gene: TRBJ1-1
clone size: .
CDR3 protein: CASGTGTTTEAFF
CDR3 DNA: TGTGCCAGCGGCACAGGGACTACCACTGAAGCTTTCTTT

D gene: .
V gene: TRBV2
J gene: TRBJ2-7
clone size: once
CDR3 protein: CASSDTLVTSYEQYF
CDR3 DNA: TGTGCCAGCAGTGATACCCTAGTAACTTCCTACGAGCAGTACTTC

D gene: TRBD1
V gene: TRBV28
J gene: TRBJ1-5
clone size: .
CDR3 protein: CASNRGHQPQHF
CDR3 DNA: TGTGCCAGCAACAGGGGGCATCAGCCCCAGCATTTT

D gene: TRBD1
V gene: TRBV6-1
J gene: TRBJ2-5
clone size: .
CDR3 protein: CATGQGAFETQYF
CDR3 DNA: TGTGCCACCGGACAGGGGGCTTTTGAGACCCAGTACTTC

D gene: .
V gene: TRBV28
J gene: TRBJ2-3
clone size: few
CDR3 protein: CASTTQELYTDTQYF
CDR3 DNA: TGTGCCAGCACCACCCAAGAGTTATACACAGATACGCAGTATTTT

D gene: TRBD1
V gene: TRBV6-1
J gene: TRBJ2-2
clone size: once
CDR3 protein: CASRRQGLGPGELFF
CDR3 DNA: TGTGCCAGCAGACGACAGGGTTTGGGGCCCGGGGAGCTGTTTTTT

D gene: .
V gene: TRBV6-9
J gene: TRBJ1-1
clone size: .
CDR3 protein: CASSSQRARGTEAFF
CDR3 DNA: TGTGCCAGCAGTTCTCAAAGGGCCCGGGGCACTGAAGCTTTCTTT

D gene: TRBD1
V gene: TRBV28
J gene: TRBJ1-5
clone size: .
CDR3 protein: CAITGANQPQHF
CDR3 DNA: TGTGCCATCACAGGGGCCAATCAGCCCCAGCATTTT

D gene: .
V gene: TRBV5-1
J gene: TRBJ1-3
clone size: .
CDR3 protein: CASSISPTDGFSGNTIYF
CDR3 DNA: TGCGCCAGCAGCATCTCTCCCACCGACGGTTTCTCTGGAAACACCATATATTTT

D gene: .
V gene: TRBV6-4
J gene: TRBJ1-6
clone size: .
CDR3 protein: CASSANPQDSPLHF
CDR3 DNA: TGTGCCAGCAGTGCCAATCCCCAGGATTCACCCCTCCACTTT

D gene: .
V gene: TRBV29-1
J gene: TRBJ1-5
clone size: once
CDR3 protein: CSVQIAGVGNQPQHF
CDR3 DNA: TGCAGCGTTCAGATCGCTGGGGTTGGCAATCAGCCCCAGCATTTT

D gene: .
V gene: TRBV28
J gene: TRBJ1-2
clone size: .
CDR3 protein: CASSSPLLRFYGYTF
CDR3 DNA: TGTGCCAGCAGTTCCCCCCTACTCAGATTCTATGGCTACACCTTC

D gene: .
V gene: TRBV28
J gene: TRBJ1-3
clone size: few
CDR3 protein: CASSLYRNTIYF
CDR3 DNA: TGTGCCAGCAGTTTATACAGAAACACCATATATTTT

D gene: .
V gene: TRBV11-3
J gene: TRBJ2-7
clone size: .
CDR3 protein: CASSLGPPPREQYF
CDR3 DNA: TGTGCCAGCAGCTTAGGTCCCCCCCCGAGGGAGCAGTACTTC

D gene: .
V gene: TRBV7-3
J gene: TRBJ2-5
clone size: .
CDR3 protein: CASSPHQTVGWETQYF
CDR3 DNA: TGTGCCAGCAGCCCCCACCAGACGGTCGGATGGGAGACCCAGTACTTC

D gene: TRBD1
V gene: TRBV6-1
J gene: TRBJ2-1
clone size: once
CDR3 protein: CASSATRGRGSYNEQFF
CDR3 DNA: TGTGCCAGCAGTGCCACCAGGGGGCGTGGGTCCTACAATGAGCAGTTCTTC

D gene: .
V gene: TRBV4-1
J gene: TRBJ2-3
clone size: .
CDR3 protein: CASSQGEWGDTDTQYF
CDR3 DNA: TGCGCCAGCAGCCAAGGGGAGTGGGGAGACACAGATACGCAGTATTTT

D gene: .
V gene: TRBV28
J gene: TRBJ2-7
clone size: .
CDR3 protein: CASRGTSVSYEQYF
CDR3 DNA: TGTGCCAGCCGTGGAACAAGTGTTTCCTACGAGCAGTACTTC

D gene: .
V gene: TRBV28
J gene: TRBJ1-5
clone size: .
CDR3 protein: CASRPSRGANQPQHF
CDR3 DNA: TGTGCCAGCAGACCCTCGAGGGGGGCTAATCAGCCCCAGCATTTT

D gene: .
V gene: TRBV6-4
J gene: TRBJ1-5
clone size: .
CDR3 protein: CASSEVQGSPQHF
CDR3 DNA: TGTGCCAGCAGTGAGGTTCAGGGGTCGCCCCAGCATTTT

D gene: TRBD1
V gene: TRBV15
J gene: TRBJ1-1
clone size: .
CDR3 protein: CATSKNVRGRRTEAFF
CDR3 DNA: TGTGCCACCAGCAAGAATGTAAGGGGGCGACGCACTGAAGCTTTCTTT

D gene: .
V gene: TRBV19
J gene: TRBJ2-7
clone size: .
CDR3 protein: CASSIWASGSYEQYF
CDR3 DNA: TGTGCCAGTAGTATATGGGCCAGCGGCTCCTACGAGCAGTACTTC

D gene: TRBD2
V gene: TRBV5-1
J gene: TRBJ2-1
clone size: .
CDR3 protein: CASSKASGSYNEQFF
CDR3 DNA: TGCGCCAGCAGTAAGGCTAGCGGGTCCTACAATGAGCAGTTCTTC

D gene: TRBD1
V gene: TRBV30
J gene: TRBJ2-2
clone size: few
CDR3 protein: CAWSRQGAAGGELFF
CDR3 DNA: TGTGCCTGGAGTCGGCAGGGGGCTGCAGGCGGGGAGCTGTTTTTT